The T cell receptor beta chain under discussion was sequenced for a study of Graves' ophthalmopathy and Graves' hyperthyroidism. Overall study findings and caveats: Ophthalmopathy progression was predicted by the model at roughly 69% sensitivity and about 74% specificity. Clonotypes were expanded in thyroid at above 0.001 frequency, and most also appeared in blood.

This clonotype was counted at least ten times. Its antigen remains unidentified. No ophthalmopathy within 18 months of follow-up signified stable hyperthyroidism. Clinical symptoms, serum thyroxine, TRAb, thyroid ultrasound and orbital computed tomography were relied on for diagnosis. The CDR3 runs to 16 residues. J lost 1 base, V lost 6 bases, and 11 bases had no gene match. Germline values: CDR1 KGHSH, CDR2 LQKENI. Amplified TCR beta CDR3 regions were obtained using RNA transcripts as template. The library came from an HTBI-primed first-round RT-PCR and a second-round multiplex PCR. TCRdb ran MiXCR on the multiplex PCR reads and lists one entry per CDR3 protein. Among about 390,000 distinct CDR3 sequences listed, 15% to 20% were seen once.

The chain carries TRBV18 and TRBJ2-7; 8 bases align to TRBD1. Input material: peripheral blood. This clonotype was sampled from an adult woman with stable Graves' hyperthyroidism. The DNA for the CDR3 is TGTGCCAGCTCTCCCACTGGACAGGGCACTTCCTACGAGCAGTACTTC. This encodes CASSPTGQGTSYEQYF.